A selection of T cell receptor beta chains follows, all from one sample in a study of blood T cells in healthy people across ages. TCRdb analysed the 5' RACE reads with MiXCR anew, one entry per CDR3 protein. The sample contains fewer than 900,000 distinct CDR3 sequences, approximately 43% of which appear only once. What was sequenced was blood. The receptors come from a woman aged 55-75 years in good health. CDR3s include the opening cysteine and the closing phenylalanine or tryptophan. The D gene is left open where the match is weak. Rows may omit the clone size; those that give it use once, few, many or a size class.

j_call: TRBJ2-1
v_call: TRBV6-1
clone_size: few
d_call: NA
cdr3_nt: TGTGCCAGCAGGCCCGGCGAGGGCTCCTACAATGAGCAGTTCTTC
cdr3_aa: CASRPGEGSYNEQFF

j_call: TRBJ2-5
v_call: TRBV9
clone_size: many
d_call: NA
cdr3_nt: TGTGCCAGCAGCGACGGGGGCCTCCAAGAGACCCAGTACTTC
cdr3_aa: CASSDGGLQETQYF

j_call: TRBJ2-1
v_call: TRBV20-1
clone_size: NA
d_call: TRBD1
cdr3_nt: TGCAGTGCGACGACAGGGGGACTGGTCAATGAGCAGTTCTTC
cdr3_aa: CSATTGGLVNEQFF

j_call: TRBJ2-1
v_call: TRBV5-1
clone_size: many
d_call: NA
cdr3_nt: TGCGCCAGCAGCTTGGATGGGGGCTCCACCTACAATGAGCAGTTCTTC
cdr3_aa: CASSLDGGSTYNEQFF

j_call: TRBJ1-5
v_call: TRBV9
clone_size: NA
d_call: TRBD1
cdr3_nt: TGTGCCGGCAGCGAGGGGACAGCAAATCAGCCCCAGCATTTT
cdr3_aa: CAGSEGTANQPQHF

j_call: TRBJ2-5
v_call: TRBV7-2
clone_size: many
d_call: NA
cdr3_nt: TGTGCCAGCAGCTTAGAAGAAGGACCGCAGTACTTC
cdr3_aa: CASSLEEGPQYF

j_call: TRBJ2-1
v_call: TRBV20-1
clone_size: few
d_call: TRBD2
cdr3_nt: TGCAGTGCTAGAGATTCGGGACTAGCGGGACGCTATGAGCAGTTCTTC
cdr3_aa: CSARDSGLAGRYEQFF

j_call: TRBJ2-3
v_call: TRBV3-1
clone_size: NA
d_call: TRBD2
cdr3_nt: TGTGCCAGCAGCCAAGAGGGGGAGGGTAGCGGGAGGTCGAGAGATACGCAGTATTTT
cdr3_aa: CASSQEGEGSGRSRDTQYF

j_call: TRBJ1-4
v_call: TRBV7-9
clone_size: few
d_call: NA
cdr3_nt: TGTGCCAGCAGCTTAGCGCAAAGGGTAAAGAATGAAAAACTGTTTTTT
cdr3_aa: CASSLAQRVKNEKLFF

j_call: TRBJ2-1
v_call: TRBV10-3
clone_size: many
d_call: TRBD2
cdr3_nt: TGTGCCATCAGTGATTTTAGCGGGAGGATGAATGAGCAGTTCTTC
cdr3_aa: CAISDFSGRMNEQFF

j_call: TRBJ1-4
v_call: TRBV2
clone_size: NA
d_call: NA
cdr3_nt: TGTGCCAGCAGTCGGGACCTCAATGAAAAACTGTTTTTT
cdr3_aa: CASSRDLNEKLFF

j_call: TRBJ2-5
v_call: TRBV9
clone_size: many
d_call: TRBD1
cdr3_nt: TGTGCCAGCAGCGTAACGTCCAGGGGGCAAGAGACCCAGTACTTC
cdr3_aa: CASSVTSRGQETQYF

j_call: TRBJ1-2
v_call: TRBV20-1
clone_size: NA
d_call: NA
cdr3_nt: TGCAGTGTGAAGGGCCCTAACTATGGCTACACCTTC
cdr3_aa: CSVKGPNYGYTF

j_call: TRBJ2-4
v_call: TRBV6-2/TRBV6-3
clone_size: many
d_call: TRBD1
cdr3_nt: TGTGCCAGCAGTTTCCGGGACAGGGACATTCAGTACTTC
cdr3_aa: CASSFRDRDIQYF

j_call: TRBJ2-7
v_call: TRBV7-6
clone_size: few
d_call: NA
cdr3_nt: TGTGCCAGCAGTGTAGGTAACGCCTACGAGCAGTACTTC
cdr3_aa: CASSVGNAYEQYF

j_call: TRBJ1-2
v_call: TRBV6-1
clone_size: NA
d_call: NA
cdr3_nt: TGTGCCAGCAGAGTCAGGGGCTATGGCTACACCTTC
cdr3_aa: CASRVRGYGYTF

j_call: TRBJ2-3
v_call: TRBV20-1
clone_size: NA
d_call: TRBD2
cdr3_nt: TGCAGTGCAGGACTAGCGGGGGGGCAGAGCACAGATACGCAGTATTTT
cdr3_aa: CSAGLAGGQSTDTQYF

j_call: TRBJ2-1
v_call: TRBV5-5
clone_size: NA
d_call: NA
cdr3_nt: TGTGCCAGCAGCTTGGTTGGGGGGAGTAAGCAGTTCTTC
cdr3_aa: CASSLVGGSKQFF

j_call: TRBJ2-4
v_call: TRBV28
clone_size: NA
d_call: TRBD1
cdr3_nt: TGTGCCAGCAGTTTACCCGGGACAGGACTAACCAAAAACATTCAGTACTTC
cdr3_aa: CASSLPGTGLTKNIQYF

j_call: TRBJ2-3
v_call: TRBV10-3
clone_size: NA
d_call: NA
cdr3_nt: TGTGCCATCAGCCGGGCGGGGGACACTACAGATACGCAGTATTTT
cdr3_aa: CAISRAGDTTDTQYF

j_call: TRBJ1-2
v_call: TRBV20-1
clone_size: NA
d_call: TRBD1
cdr3_nt: TGCAGTGCTAGTGAGACAGGGGGCATCAACTATGGCTACACCTTC
cdr3_aa: CSASETGGINYGYTF

j_call: TRBJ2-7
v_call: TRBV6-2/TRBV6-3
clone_size: many
d_call: NA
cdr3_nt: TGTGCCAGCAGTTATAAACACGAGCAGTACTTC
cdr3_aa: CASSYKHEQYF

j_call: TRBJ1-2
v_call: TRBV9
clone_size: few
d_call: NA
cdr3_nt: TGTGCCAGCAGCGTAGGATCCGGGGAAGATGGCTACACCTTC
cdr3_aa: CASSVGSGEDGYTF

j_call: TRBJ2-7
v_call: TRBV7-9
clone_size: many
d_call: NA
cdr3_nt: TGTGCCAGCAGCTTATCACTTGGTGGGGGCTACGAGCAGTACTTC
cdr3_aa: CASSLSLGGGYEQYF

j_call: TRBJ2-5
v_call: TRBV25-1
clone_size: few
d_call: NA
cdr3_nt: TGTGCCAGCAGTGAGTCAGGACCTCAAGAGACCCAGTACTTC
cdr3_aa: CASSESGPQETQYF

j_call: TRBJ2-1
v_call: TRBV28
clone_size: NA
d_call: TRBD1
cdr3_nt: TGTGCCAGCATCTCCGGGACAGAACACGTCAATGAGCAGTTCTTC
cdr3_aa: CASISGTEHVNEQFF